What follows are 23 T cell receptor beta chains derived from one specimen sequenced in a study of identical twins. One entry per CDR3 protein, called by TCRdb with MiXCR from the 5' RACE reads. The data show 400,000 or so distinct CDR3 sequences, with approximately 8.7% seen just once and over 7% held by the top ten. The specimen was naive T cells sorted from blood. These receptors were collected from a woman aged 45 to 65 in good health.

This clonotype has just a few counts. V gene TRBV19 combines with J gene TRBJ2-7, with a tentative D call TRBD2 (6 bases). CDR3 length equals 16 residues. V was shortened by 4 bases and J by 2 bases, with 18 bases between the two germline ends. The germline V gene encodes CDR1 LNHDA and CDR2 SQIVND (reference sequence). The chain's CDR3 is CASSSRRGPYAYEQYV. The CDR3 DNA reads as TGTGCCAGTAGTAGTAGGAGGGGACCCTACGCCTACGAGCAGTACGTC.

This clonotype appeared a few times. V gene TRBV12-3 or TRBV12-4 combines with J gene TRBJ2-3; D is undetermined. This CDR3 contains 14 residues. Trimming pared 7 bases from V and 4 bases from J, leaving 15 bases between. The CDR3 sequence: CASTSWASSDTQYF. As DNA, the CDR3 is TGTGCCAGCACCTCTTGGGCGAGTTCAGATACGCAGTATTTT.

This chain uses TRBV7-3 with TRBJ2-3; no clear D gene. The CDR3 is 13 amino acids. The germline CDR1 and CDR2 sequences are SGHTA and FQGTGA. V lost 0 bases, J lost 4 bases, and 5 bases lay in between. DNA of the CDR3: TGTGCCAGCAGCTTAACGGGGTCAGATACGCAGTATTTT. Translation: CASSLTGSDTQYF.

The CDR3 reads CASSLGFYEQYV. The CDR3 DNA is TGTGCCAGCAGCTTAGGGTTCTACGAGCAGTACGTC. The chain couples TRBV11-2 to TRBJ2-7; the D is unclear. The CDR3 extends over 12 amino acids. V lost 1 base to trimming and J lost 3 bases, with 4 bases between them. Germline V gene data show CDR1 as SGHAT and CDR2 as FQNNGV.

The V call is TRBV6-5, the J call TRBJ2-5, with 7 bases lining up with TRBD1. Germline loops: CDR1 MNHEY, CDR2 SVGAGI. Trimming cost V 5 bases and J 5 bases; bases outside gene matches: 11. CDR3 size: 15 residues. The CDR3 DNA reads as TGTGCCAGCAGTGAGAAGGGACAGTCCTGGGAGACCCAGTACTTC. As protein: CASSEKGQSWETQYF.

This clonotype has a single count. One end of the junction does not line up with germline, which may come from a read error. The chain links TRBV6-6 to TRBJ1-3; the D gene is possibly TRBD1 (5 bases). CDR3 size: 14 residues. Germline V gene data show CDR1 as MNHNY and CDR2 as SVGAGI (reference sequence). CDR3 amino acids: CPSNPGSSGNTIYF. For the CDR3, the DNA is TGTCCCAGCAATCCAGGGAGCTCTGGAAACACCATATATTTT.

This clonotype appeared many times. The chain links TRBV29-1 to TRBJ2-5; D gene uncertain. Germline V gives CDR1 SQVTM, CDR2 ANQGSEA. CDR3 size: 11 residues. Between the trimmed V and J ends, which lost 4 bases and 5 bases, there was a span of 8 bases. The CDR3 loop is CSVVVGETQYF. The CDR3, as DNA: TGCAGCGTTGTAGTGGGGGAGACCCAGTACTTC.

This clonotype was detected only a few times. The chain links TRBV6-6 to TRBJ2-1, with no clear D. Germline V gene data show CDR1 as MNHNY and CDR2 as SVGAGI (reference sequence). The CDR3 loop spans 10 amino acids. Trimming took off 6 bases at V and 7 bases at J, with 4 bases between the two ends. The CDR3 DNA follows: TGTGCCAGCAGGGCGAATGAGCAGTTCTTC. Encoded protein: CASRANEQFF.

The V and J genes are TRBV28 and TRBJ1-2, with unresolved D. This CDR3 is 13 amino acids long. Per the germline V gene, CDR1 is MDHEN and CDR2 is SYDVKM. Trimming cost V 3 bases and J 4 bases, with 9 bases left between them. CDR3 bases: TGTGCCAGCAGTTTTTTCAACATCTATGGCTACACCTTC. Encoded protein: CASSFFNIYGYTF.

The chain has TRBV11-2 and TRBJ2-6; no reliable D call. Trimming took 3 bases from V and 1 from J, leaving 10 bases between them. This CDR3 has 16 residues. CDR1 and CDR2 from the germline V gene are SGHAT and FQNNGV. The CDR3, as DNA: TGTGCCAGCAGCTTGAACAGTCTTTCTGGGGCCAACGTCCTGACTTTC. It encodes CASSLNSLSGANVLTF.

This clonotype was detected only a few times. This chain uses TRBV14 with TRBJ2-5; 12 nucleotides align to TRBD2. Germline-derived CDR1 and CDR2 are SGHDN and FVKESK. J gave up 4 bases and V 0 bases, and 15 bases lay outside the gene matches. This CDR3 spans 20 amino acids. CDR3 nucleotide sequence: TGTGCCAGCAGCCAAGAAAACCCCCTAGCGGGAGGGCCGGTTGGAGAGACCCAGTACTTC. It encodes CASSQENPLAGGPVGETQYF.

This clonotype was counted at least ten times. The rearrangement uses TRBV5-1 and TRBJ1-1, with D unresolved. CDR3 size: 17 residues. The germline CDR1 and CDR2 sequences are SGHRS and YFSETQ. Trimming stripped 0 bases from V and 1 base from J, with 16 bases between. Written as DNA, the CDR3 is TGCGCCAGCAGCTTGGAACGACTCCGTTTGGGGAACACTGAAGCTTTCTTT. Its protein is CASSLERLRLGNTEAFF.

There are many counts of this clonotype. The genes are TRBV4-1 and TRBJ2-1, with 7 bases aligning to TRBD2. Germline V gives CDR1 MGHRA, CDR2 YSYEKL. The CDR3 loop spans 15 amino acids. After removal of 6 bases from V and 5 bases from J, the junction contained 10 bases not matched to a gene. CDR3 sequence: CASRTRLADNNEQFF. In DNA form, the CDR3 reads TGCGCCAGCAGGACTCGGCTAGCGGATAACAATGAGCAGTTCTTC.

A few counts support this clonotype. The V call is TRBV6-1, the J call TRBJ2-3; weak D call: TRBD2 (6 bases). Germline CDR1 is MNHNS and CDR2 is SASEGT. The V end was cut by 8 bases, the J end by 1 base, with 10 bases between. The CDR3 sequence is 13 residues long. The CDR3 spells CASRRAGTDTQYF. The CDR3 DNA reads TGTGCCAGCCGGAGGGCCGGCACAGATACGCAGTATTTT.

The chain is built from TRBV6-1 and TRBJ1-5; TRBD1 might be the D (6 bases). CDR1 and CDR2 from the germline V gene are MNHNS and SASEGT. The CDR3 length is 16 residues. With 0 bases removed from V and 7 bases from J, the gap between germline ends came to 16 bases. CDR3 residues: CASSEASGGAWQPQHF. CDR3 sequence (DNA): TGTGCCAGCAGTGAAGCGTCGGGGGGCGCATGGCAGCCCCAGCATTTT.

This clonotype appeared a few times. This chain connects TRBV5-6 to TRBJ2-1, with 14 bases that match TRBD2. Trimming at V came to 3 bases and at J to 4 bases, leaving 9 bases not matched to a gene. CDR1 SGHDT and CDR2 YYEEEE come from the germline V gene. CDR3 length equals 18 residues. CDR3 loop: CASSWGTSGRGNYNEQFF. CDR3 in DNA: TGTGCCAGCAGCTGGGGGACTAGCGGGAGAGGAAATTACAATGAGCAGTTCTTC.

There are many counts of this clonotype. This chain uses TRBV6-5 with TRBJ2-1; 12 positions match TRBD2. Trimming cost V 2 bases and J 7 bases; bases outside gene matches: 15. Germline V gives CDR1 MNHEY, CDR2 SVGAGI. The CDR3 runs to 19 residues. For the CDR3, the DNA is TGTGCCAGCAGTTACGGCCCCCCTAGCGGGAGGGCCCGCGGTAATGAGCAGTTCTTC. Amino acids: CASSYGPPSGRARGNEQFF.

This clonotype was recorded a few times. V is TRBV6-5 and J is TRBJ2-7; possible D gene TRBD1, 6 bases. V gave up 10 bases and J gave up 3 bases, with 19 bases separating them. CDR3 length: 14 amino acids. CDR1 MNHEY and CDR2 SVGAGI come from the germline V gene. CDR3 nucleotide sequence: TGTGCCACCATGGGACAACCCACTGGCTACGAGCAGTACTTC. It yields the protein CATMGQPTGYEQYF.

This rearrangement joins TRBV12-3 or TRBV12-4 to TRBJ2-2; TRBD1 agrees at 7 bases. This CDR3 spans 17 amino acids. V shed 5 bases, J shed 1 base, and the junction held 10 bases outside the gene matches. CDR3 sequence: CASSPRRGRGNTGELFF. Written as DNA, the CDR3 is TGTGCCAGCAGTCCGAGAAGGGGGCGTGGGAACACCGGGGAGCTGTTTTTT.

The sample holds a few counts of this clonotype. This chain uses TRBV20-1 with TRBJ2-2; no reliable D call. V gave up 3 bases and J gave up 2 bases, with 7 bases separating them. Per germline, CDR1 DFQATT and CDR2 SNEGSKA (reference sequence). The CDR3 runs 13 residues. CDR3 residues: CSASIPNTGELFF. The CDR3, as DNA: TGCAGTGCTAGTATCCCTAACACCGGGGAGCTGTTTTTT.

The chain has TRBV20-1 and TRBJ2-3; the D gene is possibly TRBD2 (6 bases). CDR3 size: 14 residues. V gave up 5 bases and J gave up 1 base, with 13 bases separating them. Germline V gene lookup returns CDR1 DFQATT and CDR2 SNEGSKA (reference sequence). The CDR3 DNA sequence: TGCAGTGCTGGACCGGGACTTCGCACAGATACGCAGTATTTT. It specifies CSAGPGLRTDTQYF.

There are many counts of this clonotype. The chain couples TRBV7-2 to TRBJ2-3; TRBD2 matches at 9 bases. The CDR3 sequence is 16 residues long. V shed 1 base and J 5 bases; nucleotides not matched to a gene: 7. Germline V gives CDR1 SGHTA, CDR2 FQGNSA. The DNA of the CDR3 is TGTGCCAGCAGCTTAGTGAGTGCGGGAGGGAAAGATACGCAGTATTTT. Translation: CASSLVSAGGKDTQYF.

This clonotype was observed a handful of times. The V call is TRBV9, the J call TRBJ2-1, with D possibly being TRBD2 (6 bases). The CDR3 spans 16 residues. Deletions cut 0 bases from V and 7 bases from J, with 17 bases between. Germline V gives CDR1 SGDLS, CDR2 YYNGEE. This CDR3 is CASSVESGSIGNEQFF. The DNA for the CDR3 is TGTGCCAGCAGCGTAGAGTCCGGGAGTATTGGGAATGAGCAGTTCTTC.